This TCR beta chain stems from a study of PD-L1 blockade in urothelial cancer. Study summary: The authors examined blood 3 weeks (second dose) and 6 weeks after treatment start. Blood samples had a median of approximately 140,000 T cells, tens of thousands of unique TCRs, and clonality approximately 0.085.

The sample's time point: peripheral blood 6 weeks after treatment start. Metastatic or locally advanced urothelial carcinoma was present in the patients. CDR1 and CDR2 (germline): SGHKS, YYEKEE (reference sequence). The V gene end was trimmed by 7 bases and the J gene end by 7 bases; junction bases not matched to a gene: 8. The CDR3 is made up of 14 amino acids. PCRs were each spiked with synthetic TCR analog templates. The protocol was immunoSEQ multiplex PCR, while the TCRdb copy is restricted to in-frame clones and leaves out a portion. The sample includes 30,000 or so clones, roughly nine tenths of them seen just once.

This chain uses TRBV5-5 with TRBJ1-2, with TRBD1 identical over 12 bases. The sequences come from PBMCs, collected around atezolizumab (anti-PD-L1) treatment. This sequence was found in an elderly man with urothelial cancer. CDR3 sequence: CASSEGQGAPGYTF. The CDR3 nucleotides are TGTGCCAGCTCCGAGGGACAGGGGGCGCCTGGCTACACCTTC.